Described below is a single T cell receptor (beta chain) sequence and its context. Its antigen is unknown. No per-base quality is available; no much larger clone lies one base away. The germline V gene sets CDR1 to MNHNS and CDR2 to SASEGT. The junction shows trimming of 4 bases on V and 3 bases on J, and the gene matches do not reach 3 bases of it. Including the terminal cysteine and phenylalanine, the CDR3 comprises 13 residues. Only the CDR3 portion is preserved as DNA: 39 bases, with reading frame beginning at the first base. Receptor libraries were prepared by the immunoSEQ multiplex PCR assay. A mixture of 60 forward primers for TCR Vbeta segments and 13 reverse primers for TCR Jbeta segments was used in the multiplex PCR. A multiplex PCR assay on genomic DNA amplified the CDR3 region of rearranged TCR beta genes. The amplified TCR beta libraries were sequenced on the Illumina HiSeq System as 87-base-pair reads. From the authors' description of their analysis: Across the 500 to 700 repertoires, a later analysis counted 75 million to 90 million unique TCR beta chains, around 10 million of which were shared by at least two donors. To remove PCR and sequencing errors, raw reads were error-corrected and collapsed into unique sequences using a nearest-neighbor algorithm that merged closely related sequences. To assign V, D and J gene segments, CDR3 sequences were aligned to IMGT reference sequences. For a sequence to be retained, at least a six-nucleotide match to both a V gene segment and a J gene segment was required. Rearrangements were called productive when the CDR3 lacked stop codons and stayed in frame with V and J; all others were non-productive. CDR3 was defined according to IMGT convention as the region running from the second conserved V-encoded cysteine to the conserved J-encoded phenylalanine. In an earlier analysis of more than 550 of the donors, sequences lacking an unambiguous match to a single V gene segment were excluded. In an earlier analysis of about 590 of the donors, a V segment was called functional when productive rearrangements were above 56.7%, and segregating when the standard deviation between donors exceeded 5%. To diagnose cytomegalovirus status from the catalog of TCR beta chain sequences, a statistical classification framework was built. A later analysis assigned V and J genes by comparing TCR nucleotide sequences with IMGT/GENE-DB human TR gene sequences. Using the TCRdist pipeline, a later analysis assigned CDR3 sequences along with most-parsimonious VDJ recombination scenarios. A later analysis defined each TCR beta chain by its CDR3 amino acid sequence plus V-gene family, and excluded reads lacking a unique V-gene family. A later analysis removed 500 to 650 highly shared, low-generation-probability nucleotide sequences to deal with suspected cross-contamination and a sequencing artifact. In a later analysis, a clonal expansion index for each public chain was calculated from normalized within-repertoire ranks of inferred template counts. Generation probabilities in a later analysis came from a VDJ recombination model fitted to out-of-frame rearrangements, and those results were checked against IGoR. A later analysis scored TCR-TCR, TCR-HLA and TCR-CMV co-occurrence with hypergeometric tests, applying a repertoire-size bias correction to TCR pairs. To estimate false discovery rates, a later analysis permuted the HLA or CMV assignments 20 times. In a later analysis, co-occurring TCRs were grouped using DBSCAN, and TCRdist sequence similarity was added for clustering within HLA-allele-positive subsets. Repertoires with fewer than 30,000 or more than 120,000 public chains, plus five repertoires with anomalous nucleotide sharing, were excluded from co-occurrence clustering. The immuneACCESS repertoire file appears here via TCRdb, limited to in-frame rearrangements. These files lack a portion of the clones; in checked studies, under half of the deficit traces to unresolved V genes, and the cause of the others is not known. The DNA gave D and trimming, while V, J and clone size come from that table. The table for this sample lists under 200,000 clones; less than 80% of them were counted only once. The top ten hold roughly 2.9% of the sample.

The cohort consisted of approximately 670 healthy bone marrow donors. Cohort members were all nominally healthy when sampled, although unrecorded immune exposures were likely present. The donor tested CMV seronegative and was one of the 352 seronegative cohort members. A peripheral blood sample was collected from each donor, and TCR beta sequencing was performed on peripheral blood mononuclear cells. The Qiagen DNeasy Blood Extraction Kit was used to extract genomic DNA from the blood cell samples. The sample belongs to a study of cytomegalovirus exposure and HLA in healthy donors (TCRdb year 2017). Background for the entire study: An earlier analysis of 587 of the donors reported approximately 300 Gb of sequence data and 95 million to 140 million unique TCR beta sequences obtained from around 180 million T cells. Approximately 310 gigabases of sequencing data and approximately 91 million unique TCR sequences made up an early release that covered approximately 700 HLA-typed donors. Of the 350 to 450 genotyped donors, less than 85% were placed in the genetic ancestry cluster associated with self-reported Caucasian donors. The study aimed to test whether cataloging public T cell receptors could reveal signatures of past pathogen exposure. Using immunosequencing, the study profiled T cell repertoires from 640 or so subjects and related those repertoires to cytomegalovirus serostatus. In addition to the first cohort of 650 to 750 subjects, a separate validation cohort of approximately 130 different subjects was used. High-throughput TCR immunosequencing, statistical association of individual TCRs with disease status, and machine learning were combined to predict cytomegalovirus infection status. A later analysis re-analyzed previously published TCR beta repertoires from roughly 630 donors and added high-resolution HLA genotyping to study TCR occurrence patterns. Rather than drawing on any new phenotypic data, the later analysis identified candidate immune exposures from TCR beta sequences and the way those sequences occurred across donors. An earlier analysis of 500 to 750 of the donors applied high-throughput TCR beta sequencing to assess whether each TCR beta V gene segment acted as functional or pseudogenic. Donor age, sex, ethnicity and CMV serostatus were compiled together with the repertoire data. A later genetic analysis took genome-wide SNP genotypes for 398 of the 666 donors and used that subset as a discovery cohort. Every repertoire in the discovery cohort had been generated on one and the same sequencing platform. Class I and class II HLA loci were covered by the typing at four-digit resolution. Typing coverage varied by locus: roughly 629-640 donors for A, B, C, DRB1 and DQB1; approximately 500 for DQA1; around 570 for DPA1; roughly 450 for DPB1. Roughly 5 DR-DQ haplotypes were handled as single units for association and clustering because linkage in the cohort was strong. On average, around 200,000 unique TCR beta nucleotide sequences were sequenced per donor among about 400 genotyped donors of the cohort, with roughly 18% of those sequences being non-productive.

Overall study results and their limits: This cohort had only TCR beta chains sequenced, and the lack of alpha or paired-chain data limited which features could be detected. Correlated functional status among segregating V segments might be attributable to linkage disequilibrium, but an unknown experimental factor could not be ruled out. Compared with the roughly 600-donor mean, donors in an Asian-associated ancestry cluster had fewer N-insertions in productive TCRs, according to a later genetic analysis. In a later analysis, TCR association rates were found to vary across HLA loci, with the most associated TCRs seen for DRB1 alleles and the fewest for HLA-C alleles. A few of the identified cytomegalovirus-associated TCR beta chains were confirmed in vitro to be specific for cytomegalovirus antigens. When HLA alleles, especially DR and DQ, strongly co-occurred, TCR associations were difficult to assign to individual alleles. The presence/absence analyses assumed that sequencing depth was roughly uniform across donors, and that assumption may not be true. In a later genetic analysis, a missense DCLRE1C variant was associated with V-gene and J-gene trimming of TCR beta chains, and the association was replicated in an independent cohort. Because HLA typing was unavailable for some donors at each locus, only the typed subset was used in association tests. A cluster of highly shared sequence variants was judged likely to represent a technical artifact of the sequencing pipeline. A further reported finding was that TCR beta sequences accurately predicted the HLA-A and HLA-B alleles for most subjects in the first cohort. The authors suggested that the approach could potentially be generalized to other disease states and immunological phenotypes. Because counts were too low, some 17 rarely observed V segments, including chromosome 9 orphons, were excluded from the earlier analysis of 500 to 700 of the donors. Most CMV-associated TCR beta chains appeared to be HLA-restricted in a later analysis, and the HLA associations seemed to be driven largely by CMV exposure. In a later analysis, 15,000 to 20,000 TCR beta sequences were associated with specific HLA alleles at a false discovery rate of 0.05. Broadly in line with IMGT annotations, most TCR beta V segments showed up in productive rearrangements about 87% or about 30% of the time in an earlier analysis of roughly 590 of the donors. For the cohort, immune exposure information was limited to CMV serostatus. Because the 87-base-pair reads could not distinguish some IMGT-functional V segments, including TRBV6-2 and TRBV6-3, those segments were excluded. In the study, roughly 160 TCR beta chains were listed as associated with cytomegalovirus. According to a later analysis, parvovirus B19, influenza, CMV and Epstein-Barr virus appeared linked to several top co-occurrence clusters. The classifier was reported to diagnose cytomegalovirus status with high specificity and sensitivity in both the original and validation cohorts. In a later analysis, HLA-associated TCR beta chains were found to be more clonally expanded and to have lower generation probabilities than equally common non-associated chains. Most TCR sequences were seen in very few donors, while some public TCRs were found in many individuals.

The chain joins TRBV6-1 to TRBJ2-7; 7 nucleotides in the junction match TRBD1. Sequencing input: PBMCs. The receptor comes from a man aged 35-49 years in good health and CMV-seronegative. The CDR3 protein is CASSGRQGYEQYF. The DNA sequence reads TGTGCCAGCAGTGGGAGACAGGGCTACGAGCAGTACTTC.